These 20 T cell receptor beta chains share one sample of origin, sequenced in a study of T-cell reconstitution after alpha-beta-depleted transplantation in children. Construction of the TCRbeta library involved unique molecular identifiers. TCRdb re-analysed the PCR reads in MiXCR, keeping a single row per CDR3 protein. This table has approximately 120,000 distinct CDR3 sequences, 8% to 10% appearing once. The material sequenced was PBMCs, mostly from graft donor cells, taken 180 days after TCRalphabeta/CD19-depleted stem cell transplant. The source is a girl under two years old who had a stem cell transplant for combined immunodeficiency, so the T cells may come from the graft donor.

This clonotype appeared many times. The rearrangement uses TRBV5-5 and TRBJ2-1; D is ambiguous. From germline, CDR1 is SGHKS and CDR2 YYEKEE (reference sequence). The V end lost 4 bases, the J end lost 5 bases, and 22 bases lay between the germline ends. The CDR3 totals 17 residues. The CDR3 coding sequence is TGTGCCAGCAGCCACCCCTGGGCCTTCGGTGGAAACAATGAGCAGTTCTTC. Translating it yields CASSHPWAFGGNNEQFF.

This clonotype was detected only a few times. This sequence joins TRBV7-3 and TRBJ2-7; 9 bases align to TRBD2. In germline, CDR1 is SGHTA, CDR2 FQGTGA. Trimming took 5 bases from V and 3 from J; bases not matched to a gene: 11. This CDR3 is 16 amino acids long. CDR3 sequence (DNA): TGTGCCAGCAGCCTCTATAGCGGGAGCAACTACTACGAGCAGTACTTC. Its protein product is CASSLYSGSNYYEQYF.

With respect to this clonotype: One end of the junction varies from germline; a read error may be responsible. This chain connects TRBV3-1 to TRBJ2-7; D is perhaps TRBD2 (5 bases). Germline V gene data show CDR1 as LGHDT and CDR2 as YNNKEL (reference sequence). The CDR3 totals 12 residues. In DNA form, the CDR3 reads TGTGCCAGCAACCAAGAGGGCTACGAGCAGTACTTC. Protein: CASNQEGYEQYF.

This clonotype appeared a single time. V and J are TRBV7-9 and TRBJ2-7; tentative D call: TRBD2 (5 bases). The CDR3 runs to 12 residues. Trimming cost V 10 bases and J 6 bases, with 16 bases left between them. Germline CDR1 SEHNR, CDR2 FQNEAQ (reference sequence). CDR3 in amino acids: CANEVVRGEQYF. DNA for the CDR3: TGTGCCAACGAGGTCGTCCGGGGCGAGCAGTACTTC.

This clonotype was observed a handful of times. The chain couples TRBV12-3 or TRBV12-4 to TRBJ1-5; no reliable D call. This CDR3 region has 13 residues. Trimming removed 2 bases from V and 4 bases from J, with 6 bases in between. CDR3 region: CASSLSQNQPQHF. CDR3 coding DNA: TGTGCCAGCAGTTTAAGTCAGAATCAGCCCCAGCATTTT.

This clonotype was picked up a small number of times. The chain couples TRBV29-1 to TRBJ2-3, with D hard to call. This CDR3 is built from 13 residues. V lost 0 bases and J lost 1, with 5 bases in between. CDR1 SQVTM and CDR2 ANQGSEA come from the germline V gene. CDR3: CSVEEAGTDTQYF. The CDR3, as DNA: TGCAGCGTTGAAGAGGCAGGCACAGATACGCAGTATTTT.

The CDR3 DNA reads TGCAGTGCCCTCAAGGGGGGCCAAGAGACCCAGTACTTC. Encoded protein: CSALKGGQETQYF. The V call is TRBV20-1, the J call TRBJ2-5; D may be TRBD1 or TRBD2 (6 bases each). Germline lookup yields CDR1 DFQATT and CDR2 SNEGSKA (reference sequence). This CDR3 has 13 amino acids. V lost 6 bases to trimming and J lost 1 base, with 12 bases between them.

The rearrangement joins TRBV12-2 to TRBJ2-5; the listed D gene, TRBD1, was not tested against the DNA. TRBV12-2 is reported as a pseudogene. CDR3 length: 15 residues. In nucleotides, the CDR3 is TGTGCAAGTCGCTTAGCGCCATCGCCCAAAGAGACCCAGTACTTC. Its translation: CASRLAPSPKETQYF.

This clonotype was detected only a few times. The V gene is TRBV7-6, the J gene TRBJ2-7; 8 bases line up with TRBD2. Germline lookup yields CDR1 SGHVS and CDR2 FNYEAQ. V shed 5 bases, J shed 4 bases, and the junction held 13 bases outside the gene matches. The CDR3 consists of 16 residues. In DNA form, the CDR3 reads TGTGCCAGCAGCCCCACTCCGGGACTAGTCTTGTACGAGCAGTACTTC. Translated: CASSPTPGLVLYEQYF.

In its sample, this clonotype was seen many times. The rearrangement uses TRBV6-5 and TRBJ2-1; the match to TRBD1 covers 7 bases. The CDR3 extends over 14 amino acids. V was clipped by 6 bases and J by 2 bases; unmatched bases: 4. CDR1 is MNHEY and CDR2 is SVGAGI in the germline V gene. The CDR3 bases are TGTGCCAGCAGGCCTCAGGGGGCCTACAATGAGCAGTTCTTC. This sequence encodes CASRPQGAYNEQFF.

This clonotype was seen many times. The chain couples TRBV12-3 or TRBV12-4 to TRBJ2-3; unclear D gene. Trimming shortened V by 0 bases and J by 5 bases, and 6 bases separated the two germline ends. The CDR3 contains 13 residues. The CDR3 coding sequence is TGTGCCAGCAGTTTAGCCCCGGTAGATACGCAGTATTTT. The encoded protein is CASSLAPVDTQYF.

This clonotype was counted ten times or more. The J gene is TRBJ2-5, the V gene TRBV12-3 or TRBV12-4; D unresolved. Trimming left V 2 bases short and J 0 bases short, with 7 bases between. This CDR3 region has 14 residues. CDR3 loop: CASSLKTYQETQYF. CDR3 DNA: TGTGCCAGCAGTTTAAAAACCTACCAAGAGACCCAGTACTTC.

The rearrangement links TRBV12-3 or TRBV12-4 to TRBJ2-7, with TRBD2 matching over 11 bases. The CDR3 is 13 residues long. J gave up 5 bases and V 6 bases, and 3 bases lay outside the gene matches. The CDR3 nucleotides read TGTGCCAGCAGACTAGCGGGAGCCCACGAGCAGTACTTC. It codes for CASRLAGAHEQYF.

The V gene is TRBV20-1, the J gene TRBJ2-1; D gene uncertain. V was clipped by 0 bases and J by 0 bases, with 9 bases between them. Germline V gene data show CDR1 as DFQATT and CDR2 as SNEGSKA (reference sequence). The CDR3 extends over 15 amino acids. CDR3 sequence reads: CSARDPTRSYNEQFF. DNA of the CDR3: TGCAGTGCTAGAGACCCCACCCGCTCCTACAATGAGCAGTTCTTC.

Only a few counts were recorded for this clonotype. This chain connects TRBV20-1 to TRBJ2-7, with TRBD1 matching 7 bases. Losses at the gene ends were 3 bases for V and 2 bases for J; bases not matched to a gene: 7. The CDR3 has 14 residues. Looked up from germline, CDR1 is DFQATT and CDR2 is SNEGSKA (reference sequence). CDR3 nucleotides: TGCAGTGCTAGGGGGTTCGACAGGGCCTACGAGCAGTACTTC. It codes for CSARGFDRAYEQYF.

The chain carries TRBV30 and TRBJ2-1, with D maybe TRBD1 (5 bases). This CDR3 has 14 residues. V lost 3 bases and J lost 0, with 9 bases in between. Germline lookup yields CDR1 GTSNPN and CDR2 SVGIG (reference sequence). Here the CDR3 reads CAWRGGHSYNEQFF. In nucleotides, the CDR3 is TGTGCCTGGAGGGGCGGACACTCCTACAATGAGCAGTTCTTC.

The chain combines TRBV7-8 with TRBJ2-1, with 14 nucleotides matching TRBD2. CDR1 and CDR2 from the germline V gene are SGHVS and FQNEAQ. This CDR3 is built from 19 residues. V gave up 3 bases and J gave up 3 bases; unmatched junction bases: 10. The CDR3 DNA is TGTGCCAGCAGCTTGTCGGGACTAGCGGGGGCGCGGATCTACAATGAGCAGTTCTTC. Translating it yields CASSLSGLAGARIYNEQFF.

The chain is built from TRBV7-2 and TRBJ2-2; D is possibly TRBD1 (6 bases). Germline assignment: CDR1 SGHTA and CDR2 FQGNSA. V gave up 4 bases and J gave up 3 bases, with 9 bases separating them. This CDR3 contains 14 residues. CDR3 bases: TGTGCCAGCAGCTCAGGGGCAGACACCGGGGAGCTGTTTTTT. Translation: CASSSGADTGELFF.

The table lists this clonotype with a few counts. The CDR3 loop is CATSDALAGGLVEQFF. CDR3 sequence (DNA): TGTGCCACCAGTGATGCCCTAGCGGGGGGGCTGGTAGAGCAGTTCTTC. This rearrangement joins TRBV24-1 to TRBJ2-1; 12 positions match TRBD2. This CDR3 is 16 amino acids long. Losses at the gene ends were 3 bases for V and 10 bases for J; bases not matched to a gene: 9. Germline V gene data show CDR1 as KGHDR and CDR2 as SFDVKD.

The chain is built from TRBV6-5 and TRBJ2-1; 8 bases are a match to TRBD1. Germline V gene lookup returns CDR1 MNHEY and CDR2 SVGAGI. V shed 1 base and J 6 bases; nucleotides not matched to a gene: 11. The CDR3 runs to 17 residues. The CDR3 protein is CASSYFADRTGTNEQFF. The DNA for the CDR3 is TGTGCCAGCAGTTACTTCGCCGATAGGACAGGGACCAATGAGCAGTTCTTC.